The 15 T cell receptor beta chains presented below share a single source sample, sequenced in a study of Graves' ophthalmopathy and Graves' hyperthyroidism. CDR3 regions of TCR beta were amplified from RNA transcripts. Following a first-round RT-PCR that used HTBI primers, a second-round multiplex PCR was carried out. TCRdb reprocessed the multiplex PCR reads with MiXCR, giving one entry per CDR3 protein. The sample contains approximately 700,000 distinct CDR3 sequences, 40% of which appear only once. The material sequenced was peripheral blood. These receptors all stem from an adult man with Graves' ophthalmopathy.

The chain uses TRBV24-1 and TRBJ2-2, with 11 bases fitting TRBD1. The ends lost 5 bases at V and 6 bases at J; junction bases unmatched: 4. Looked up from germline, CDR1 is KGHDR and CDR2 is SFDVKD. This CDR3 spans 15 amino acids. In DNA form, the CDR3 reads TGTGCCACCAGTGGTCCGGGACAGGGGGCCGGGGAGCTGTTTTTT. This translates into CATSGPGQGAGELFF.

The chain joins TRBV25-1 to TRBJ1-1; 10 bases agree with TRBD1. From germline, CDR1 is MGHDK and CDR2 SYGVNS. V was pared by 5 bases and J by 4 bases, with 7 bases of the junction left unmatched. The CDR3 contains 15 residues. The CDR3 loop is CASSLPGTGVTEAFF. The CDR3 bases are TGTGCCAGCAGTTTACCCGGGACAGGGGTCACTGAAGCTTTCTTT.

The rearrangement links TRBV7-9 to TRBJ1-1, with 9 nucleotides matching TRBD1. In germline, CDR1 is SEHNR, CDR2 FQNEAQ (reference sequence). This CDR3 has 15 amino acids. The V and J ends lost 6 bases and 2 bases, in that order; junction bases with no gene match: 7. The CDR3 loop is CASSSWTGVNTEAFF. The CDR3 region has the DNA TGTGCCAGCAGTTCCTGGACAGGGGTAAACACTGAAGCTTTCTTT.

On this clonotype itself: This may stem from a read error, because a much larger clone lies one nucleotide away. The chain couples TRBV10-2 to TRBJ1-2; 7 bases are a match to TRBD1. Unmatched junction bases numbered 10, after V lost 0 bases and J lost 6 bases. The length of the CDR3 is 16 residues. From germline, CDR1 is WSHSY and CDR2 SAAADI. The CDR3 nucleotides are TGCGCCAGCAGTGAGTCAGACAGGGACGGCGTCGATGGCTACACCTTC. Amino acid sequence: CASSESDRDGVDGYTF.

This clonotype has a count of ten or more. The rearrangement uses TRBV7-9 and TRBJ2-7; the D gene is possibly TRBD2 (5 bases). Trimming removed 3 bases from V and 4 bases from J, with 13 bases in between. The germline CDR1 and CDR2 sequences are SEHNR and FQNEAQ (reference sequence). The CDR3 is 14 amino acids. CDR3 loop: CASSFSTAGYEQYF. The CDR3 DNA reads as TGTGCCAGCAGCTTCTCAACTGCGGGTTACGAGCAGTACTTC.

The table lists this clonotype with a few counts. The gene calls are TRBV11-2 and TRBJ1-1, with 9 nucleotides matching TRBD1. This CDR3 has 14 residues. In germline, CDR1 is SGHAT, CDR2 FQNNGV. V was clipped by 6 bases and J by 5 bases; unmatched bases: 7. The CDR3 coding sequence is TGTGCCAGCAGTTTCCTGACAGGGGGTACTGAAGCTTTCTTT. It translates to CASSFLTGGTEAFF.

Only a few counts were recorded for this clonotype. This chain links TRBV5-1 with TRBJ1-2, with D maybe TRBD1 (6 bases). CDR1 and CDR2 (germline): SGHRS, YFSETQ. The CDR3 length is 16 residues. The V end was cut by 6 bases, the J end by 2 bases, with 20 bases between. The chain's CDR3 is CASTFRARGTNYGYTF. CDR3 coding DNA: TGCGCCAGCACCTTCCGAGCCAGGGGAACGAACTATGGCTACACCTTC.

This clonotype was seen a handful of times. The chain links TRBV7-9 to TRBJ2-5; no reliable D call. The CDR3 sequence is 13 residues long. Deletions cut 6 bases from V and 5 bases from J, with 13 bases between. CDR1 is SEHNR, CDR2 FQNEAQ, per germline (reference sequence). CDR3 sequence: CASSATVRETQYF. The CDR3 DNA reads TGTGCCAGCAGTGCAACAGTAAGGGAGACCCAGTACTTC.

This chain joins TRBV10-3 and TRBJ1-1; 8 bases fit TRBD1. The germline gives CDR1 ENHRY, CDR2 SYGVKD. CDR3 length: 17 residues. The trim removed 11 bases at V and 5 bases at J, leaving 22 bases unmatched. DNA of the CDR3: TGTGCCGCACTCGACAGGGGCACAAAAAGTGTTAATACTGAAGCTTTCTTT. Its protein is CAALDRGTKSVNTEAFF.

There are a few counts of this clonotype. The J gene is TRBJ1-5, the V gene TRBV9; 8 bases are shared with TRBD1. The CDR3 sequence is 13 residues long. J was trimmed by 5 bases and V by 4 bases; bases with no gene match: 2. Germline lookup yields CDR1 SGDLS and CDR2 YYNGEE. This CDR3 is CASSPGQDQPQHF. CDR3 coding DNA: TGTGCCAGCAGCCCGGGACAGGATCAGCCCCAGCATTTT. Filled out from reference TRBV9 and TRBJ1-5, the complete variable domain reads DSGVTQTPKHLITATGQRVTLRCSPRSGDLSVYWYQQSLDQGLQFLIQYYNGEERAKGNILERFSAQQFPDLHSELNLSSLELGDSALYFCASSPGQDQPQHFGDGTRLSIL.

The J gene is TRBJ2-7, the V gene TRBV29-1; tentatively, D is TRBD1 (6 bases). Trimming cost V 0 bases and J 7 bases, with 16 bases left between them. CDR3 size: 14 residues. Germline V gives CDR1 SQVTM, CDR2 ANQGSEA. The CDR3 DNA reads as TGCAGCGTTGAAGATCCAGGGGTGGGCGGGGAGCAGTACTTC. As protein: CSVEDPGVGGEQYF.

This clonotype has at least ten counts. This rearrangement joins TRBV29-1 to TRBJ1-1, with 7 bases aligning to TRBD1. Germline V gene lookup returns CDR1 SQVTM and CDR2 ANQGSEA. Trimming removed 7 bases from V and 11 bases from J; junction bases left unmatched: 10. The CDR3 is made up of 11 amino acids. The CDR3 is CSGVTGVGAFF. DNA of the CDR3: TGCAGCGGAGTAACAGGGGTTGGGGCTTTCTTT.

CDR3: CASSQELNERETQYF. CDR3 DNA: TGTGCCAGCAGCCAAGAACTTAACGAGCGAGAGACCCAGTACTTC. The chain links TRBV5-4 to TRBJ2-5; D ambiguous. Per germline, CDR1 SGHNT and CDR2 YYREEE (reference sequence). V lost 4 bases to trimming and J lost 4 bases, with 17 bases between them. CDR3 length: 15 amino acids.

The chain has TRBV24-1 and TRBJ2-7, with a possible D match to TRBD1 (8 bases). This CDR3 is 15 amino acids long. Trimming removed 4 bases from V and 7 bases from J, with 19 bases in between. Germline-derived CDR1 and CDR2 are KGHDR and SFDVKD. The CDR3 spells CATSESQGGVYEQYF. DNA of the CDR3: TGTGCCACCAGTGAGTCACAGGGGGGGGTCTATGAGCAGTACTTC.

This clonotype was seen at least ten times. V usage is TRBV19 and J usage is TRBJ1-1; D is uncertain. Germline CDR1 LNHDA, CDR2 SQIVND (reference sequence). Trimming took 7 bases from V and 5 from J, leaving 14 bases between them. The CDR3 is 13 residues long. The chain's CDR3 is CASTIPGETEAFF. The CDR3 DNA sequence: TGTGCCAGTACCATCCCAGGAGAAACTGAAGCTTTCTTT.